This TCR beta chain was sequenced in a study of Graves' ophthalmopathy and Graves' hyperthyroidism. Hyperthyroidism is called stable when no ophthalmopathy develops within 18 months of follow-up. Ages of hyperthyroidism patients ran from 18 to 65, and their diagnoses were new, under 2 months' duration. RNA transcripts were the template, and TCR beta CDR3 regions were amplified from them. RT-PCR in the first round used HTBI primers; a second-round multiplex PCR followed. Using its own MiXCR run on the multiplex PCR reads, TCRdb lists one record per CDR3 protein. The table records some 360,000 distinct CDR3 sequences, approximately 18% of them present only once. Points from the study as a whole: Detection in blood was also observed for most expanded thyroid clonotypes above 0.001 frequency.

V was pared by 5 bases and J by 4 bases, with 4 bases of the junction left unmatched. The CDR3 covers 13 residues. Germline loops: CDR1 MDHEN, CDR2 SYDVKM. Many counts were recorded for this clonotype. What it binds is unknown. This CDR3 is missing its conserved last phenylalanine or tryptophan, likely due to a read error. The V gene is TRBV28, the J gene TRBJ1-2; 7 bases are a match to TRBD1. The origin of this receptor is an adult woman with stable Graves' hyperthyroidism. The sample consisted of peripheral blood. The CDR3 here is CASSLRGAYGYTL. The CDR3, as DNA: TGTGCCAGCAGTCTCAGGGGGGCCTATGGCTACACCCTC.